Included here is one TCR beta chain sequence, with context. The data were obtained in a study of blood T cell repertoires in COVID-19. Across the study: Samples taken during acute and convalescent COVID-19 were collected in the United States, Italy and Spain. In each case, the material was cDNA or gDNA derived from T cells, B-cell-depleted T cells, or PBMCs.

In the study's own analysis: From reference gene primer amplification, estimates of nucleated cell counts were derived. The repertoire was sequenced with immunoSEQ multiplex PCR; TCRdb's copy has only in-frame clones and lacks some. V, J and clone size derive from that table, while D and trimming were established from the DNA sequence. The data hold hundreds of thousands of clones, with approximately 90% observed a single time. While infection was still active, Seattle patients were enrolled and then followed longitudinally. The CDR3 spans 15 residues. The ends were cut back, 6 bases at V and 0 bases at J, with 12 bases in the middle. CDR1 and CDR2 (germline): SNHLY, FYNNEI.

The receptor's source is a man aged 18 to 30 with COVID-19, enrolled during active disease. The rearrangement uses TRBV2 and TRBJ2-1, with a tentative D call TRBD2 (6 bases). Sequencing used peripheral blood. Here the CDR3 DNA reads TGTGCCAGCAGCCGGGACGGGGGCTCCTACAATGAGCAGTTCTTC. Its protein is CASSRDGGSYNEQFF. Combining the CDR3 with reference TRBV2 and TRBJ2-1 gives the whole variable domain EPEVTQTPSHQVTQMGQEVILRCVPISNHLYFYWYRQILGQKVEFLVSFYNNEISEKSEIFDDQFSVERPDGSNFTLKIRSTKLEDSAMYFCASSRDGGSYNEQFFGPGTRLTVL.